This T cell receptor (beta chain) emerged from a study of cytomegalovirus exposure and HLA in healthy donors. The primer mix had 60 Vbeta and 13 Jbeta primers. The protocol was immunoSEQ multiplex PCR, while the TCRdb copy is restricted to in-frame clones and leaves out a portion. The data contain 150,000 to 180,000 clones, around 82% of them singletons. The CDR3 has 13 residues. Between the trimmed V and J ends, which lost 3 bases and 3 bases, there was a span of 8 bases. Per the germline V gene, CDR1 is MDHEN and CDR2 is SYDVKM. The V call is TRBV28, the J call TRBJ1-2, with D perhaps TRBD1 (5 bases). Sequences were obtained from PBMCs. The receptor comes from a woman between 45 and 65 years old in good health and CMV-seropositive. This chain's CDR3 is CASSFPGYYGYTF. CDR3 sequence (DNA): TGTGCCAGCAGTTTCCCAGGGTACTATGGCTACACCTTC.